The 26 T cell receptor beta chains in this list originate from one sample, sequenced in a study of T-cell memory formation after mild COVID-19. MiXCR, applied by TCRdb to the 5' RACE reads, yields one record per CDR3 protein. The table has 350,000 or so distinct CDR3 sequences, 10% to 15% seen once. Sequencing was done on a sample of PBMCs or a T cell subset sorted from them (not recorded which). The source is a man aged 18 to 30 who had mild COVID-19 (a few samples of this study predate the infection). Cell type and time point are not known.

This clonotype was counted at least ten times. The chain recombines TRBV12-3 or TRBV12-4 with TRBJ1-2, with a weak D call TRBD1 (6 bases). V was clipped by 3 bases and J by 5 bases, with 16 bases between them. The CDR3 loop spans 15 amino acids. The CDR3 nucleotides are TGTGCCAGCAGTTTCAGATGGGAGGGGGAGTATGGCTACACCTTC. Protein sequence: CASSFRWEGEYGYTF.

The V call is TRBV28, the J call TRBJ2-5; weak D call: TRBD2 (6 bases). V lost 7 bases and J lost 5, with 11 bases in between. The length of the CDR3 is 12 residues. Germline V gives CDR1 MDHEN, CDR2 SYDVKM. The CDR3 DNA is TGTGCCAGCAACGGACTAACGGAGACCCAGTACTTC. It is translated as CASNGLTETQYF.

The V gene is TRBV5-1, the J gene TRBJ1-3; TRBD1 aligns across 9 bases. Germline loops: CDR1 SGHRS, CDR2 YFSETQ. The CDR3 has 16 residues. The junction had 5 bases not matched to a gene; V was cut back by 4 bases and J by 0 bases. The DNA for the CDR3 is TGCGCCAGCAGCCCGACAGGGGGAGGCTCTGGAAACACCATATATTTT. Protein: CASSPTGGGSGNTIYF.

V and J are TRBV5-6 and TRBJ2-7, with unresolved D. The germline V and J ends were trimmed by 7 bases and 5 bases, with 16 bases remaining between them. This CDR3 comprises 13 residues. The germline V gene encodes CDR1 SGHDT and CDR2 YYEEEE. CDR3 coding DNA: TGTGCCAGCCGATTGGGATGGGTTAACGAGCAGTACTTC. It translates to CASRLGWVNEQYF.

This clonotype was recorded at least ten times. The gene calls are TRBV10-2 and TRBJ1-1; 8 bases map to TRBD1. The V segment lost 6 bases and the J segment 1 base; nucleotides outside the gene matches: 1. The germline V gene has CDR1 WSHSY and CDR2 SAAADI. The CDR3 runs 13 residues. The DNA of the CDR3 is TGCGCCAGCAGCGACAGGGGGAACACTGAAGCTTTCTTT. Translated: CASSDRGNTEAFF.

The rearrangement links TRBV7-6 to TRBJ1-1; no definite D call. Germline CDR1 and CDR2: SGHVS and FNYEAQ. The CDR3 runs to 12 residues. Deletions cut 5 bases from V and 7 bases from J, with 11 bases between. The CDR3 loop reads CASSGLGFEAFF. The CDR3 nucleotides are TGTGCCAGCAGCGGATTGGGATTTGAAGCTTTCTTT.

This clonotype has at least ten counts. The chain combines TRBV10-3 with TRBJ2-1; 8 nucleotides line up with TRBD1. This CDR3 comprises 14 residues. Germline CDR1 reads ENHRY; CDR2 reads SYGVKD. The ends lost 9 bases at V and 2 bases at J; junction bases unmatched: 6. The CDR3 is CAMGTGTTYNEQFF. The CDR3 nucleotides are TGTGCCATGGGGACAGGTACAACCTACAATGAGCAGTTCTTC.

CDR3 in DNA: TGCGCCAGCAGCTTGGACGAGGACAGGGTCCCCCCGTTCTTC. It yields the protein CASSLDEDRVPPFF. The V gene is TRBV5-1, the J gene TRBJ2-1; 8 bases are shared with TRBD1. This CDR3 has 14 residues. J gave up 15 bases and V 0 bases, and 11 bases lay outside the gene matches. CDR1 and CDR2 (germline): SGHRS, YFSETQ.

This clonotype was observed many times. The chain uses TRBV7-2 and TRBJ2-3, with a weak D call TRBD2 (7 bases). In germline, CDR1 is SGHTA, CDR2 FQGNSA. This CDR3 spans 12 amino acids. V gave up 10 bases and J gave up 6 bases, with 14 bases separating them. CDR3 DNA: TGTGCCACTCACGGGGGGCGGGATACGCAGTATTTT. Translated, it gives CATHGGRDTQYF.

This chain uses TRBV3-1 with TRBJ2-5; 11 positions agree with TRBD2. V gave up 5 bases and J gave up 7 bases; unmatched junction bases: 9. The germline V gene has CDR1 LGHDT and CDR2 YNNKEL (reference sequence). CDR3 length: 15 residues. The CDR3 reads CASSETSGVIGTQYF. CDR3 nucleotides: TGTGCCAGCAGCGAGACTAGCGGGGTTATCGGGACCCAGTACTTC.

The gene calls are TRBV7-2 and TRBJ2-5; no firm D call. CDR1 is SGHTA, CDR2 FQGNSA, per germline. V was pared by 3 bases and J by 5 bases, with 16 bases between. This CDR3 is built from 15 residues. The CDR3 sequence is CASSFVSQRGETQYF. The CDR3 bases are TGTGCCAGCAGCTTCGTCAGTCAACGTGGGGAGACCCAGTACTTC.

This clonotype was picked up many times. At one of its ends the junction is not consistent with the germline gene, which may arise from a read error. This chain uses TRBV7-7 with TRBJ2-3; D tentatively fits TRBD1 or TRBD2 (5 bases each). This CDR3 comprises 14 residues. Germline loops: CDR1 SSHAT, CDR2 FNYEAQ (reference sequence). CDR3: CASSSRGHTDTQYF. DNA of the CDR3: TGTGCTAGCAGCTCCCGGGGCCACACAGATACGCAGTATTTT.

This rearrangement joins TRBV6-2 or TRBV6-3 to TRBJ2-2, with D uncertain. This CDR3 comprises 13 residues. In germline, CDR1 is MNHEY, CDR2 SVGEGT. With 0 bases removed from V and 9 bases from J, the gap between germline ends came to 8 bases. The CDR3 nucleotides read TGTGCCAGCAGTTACTCGCCTGGTTGGGAGCTGTTTTTT. As protein: CASSYSPGWELFF.

The chain combines TRBV27 with TRBJ2-5; D might be TRBD1 (6 bases). CDR3 length equals 15 residues. V lost 7 bases and J lost 5, with 20 bases in between. From germline, CDR1 is MNHEY and CDR2 SMNVEV (reference sequence). Here the CDR3 reads CASKRRQDNWETQYF. The CDR3 DNA is TGTGCCAGCAAACGGCGACAGGATAACTGGGAGACCCAGTACTTC.

This clonotype was counted between two and nine times. This chain connects TRBV7-6 to TRBJ1-6; D possibly corresponds to TRBD1 (5 bases). The CDR3 runs 16 residues. The germline V and J ends were trimmed by 5 bases and 6 bases, with 17 bases remaining between them. Germline V gene sequence: CDR1 SGHVS, CDR2 FNYEAQ. As DNA, the CDR3 is TGTGCCAGCAGCCAATTCGGAGGGACCGGTAATTCACCCCTCCACTTT. It encodes CASSQFGGTGNSPLHF.

This clonotype was counted between two and nine times. The V gene is TRBV9, the J gene TRBJ2-5; D is tentatively TRBD1 or TRBD2 (5 bases each). The V end was cut by 4 bases, the J end by 5 bases, with 18 bases between. CDR3 length equals 15 residues. Germline V CDR1 and CDR2: SGDLS, YYNGEE. The CDR3 protein is CASSPRGSPRETQYF. The CDR3 DNA is TGTGCCAGCAGCCCCCGGGGCAGCCCTCGGGAGACCCAGTACTTC.

This clonotype was detected only a few times. V and J are TRBV7-2 and TRBJ2-3, with 14 bases aligning to TRBD2. In germline, CDR1 is SGHTA, CDR2 FQGNSA. V shed 5 bases, J shed 4 bases, and the junction held 2 bases outside the gene matches. The CDR3 length is 15 residues. The CDR3 loop reads CASSQGLAGADTQYF. CDR3 DNA: TGTGCCAGCAGCCAGGGACTAGCGGGGGCAGATACGCAGTATTTT. Looking up the rest from reference TRBV7-2 and TRBJ2-3 gives the full variable domain: GAGVSQSPSNKVTEKGKDVELRCDPISGHTALYWYRQSLGQGLEFLIYFQGNSAPDKSGLPSDRFSAERTGGSVSTLTIQRTQQEDSAVYLCASSQGLAGADTQYFGPGTRLTVL.

This clonotype was seen a handful of times. The gene calls are TRBV12-3 or TRBV12-4 and TRBJ2-2; the D is unclear. The CDR3 length is 15 residues. Trimming took off 4 bases at V and 2 bases at J, with 11 bases between the two ends. The DNA of the CDR3 is TGTGCCAGCAGTTCGCTGGTCTTAAACACCGGGGAGCTGTTTTTT. This sequence encodes CASSSLVLNTGELFF.

In this sample, this clonotype turned up a few times. The chain links TRBV12-3 or TRBV12-4 to TRBJ1-3; 10 bases agree with TRBD1. The V segment lost 6 bases and the J segment 4 bases; nucleotides outside the gene matches: 3. This CDR3 has 14 residues. The CDR3 nucleotides are TGTGCCAGCAGCTGGACAGGGGGAGGAAACACCATATATTTT. It yields the protein CASSWTGGGNTIYF.

This clonotype has a handful of counts. The gene calls are TRBV4-1 and TRBJ2-7; 9 nucleotides align to TRBD1. J gave up 4 bases and V 2 bases, and 6 bases lay outside the gene matches. This CDR3 contains 15 residues. The germline V gene encodes CDR1 MGHRA and CDR2 YSYEKL. The CDR3 reads CASSQPGQGYYEQYF. Here the CDR3 DNA reads TGCGCCAGCAGCCAACCGGGACAGGGTTATTACGAGCAGTACTTC.

This clonotype turned up a few times. The V gene is TRBV20-1, the J gene TRBJ2-7; TRBD1 matches at 9 bases. Germline V gene sequence: CDR1 DFQATT, CDR2 SNEGSKA (reference sequence). This CDR3 has 14 amino acids. V was clipped by 6 bases and J by 2 bases; unmatched bases: 8. In DNA form, the CDR3 reads TGCAGTGCGTCGACCGGGACAGGGACCTACGAGCAGTACTTC. Translated, it gives CSASTGTGTYEQYF.

The sample holds a few counts of this clonotype. The gene calls are TRBV6-2 or TRBV6-3 and TRBJ2-7; TRBD2 might be the D (5 bases). This CDR3 is built from 14 residues. Trimming removed 0 bases from V and 3 bases from J, with 9 bases in between. Germline V gives CDR1 MNHEY, CDR2 SVGEGT. CDR3 coding DNA: TGTGCCAGCAGTTACTCGGCGGGTGTCTACGAGCAGTACGTC. It is translated as CASSYSAGVYEQYV.

This clonotype was detected only a few times. V gene TRBV25-1 combines with J gene TRBJ1-1; no clear D. CDR3 length: 10 amino acids. Deletions cut 6 bases from V and 9 bases from J, with 8 bases between. Looked up from germline, CDR1 is MGHDK and CDR2 is SYGVNS. CDR3 sequence: CASRGLKAFF. The CDR3 DNA reads TGTGCCAGCAGGGGCTTGAAAGCTTTCTTT.

The rearrangement links TRBV7-2 to TRBJ2-5; 12 bases are shared with TRBD1. CDR1 and CDR2 from the germline V gene are SGHTA and FQGNSA. V shed 5 bases, J shed 5 bases, and the junction held 9 bases outside the gene matches. CDR3 length equals 16 residues. CDR3 region: CASSAGDRGRRETQYF. In DNA, the CDR3 is TGTGCCAGCAGCGCAGGGGACAGGGGGCGCCGGGAGACCCAGTACTTC.

Many counts were recorded for this clonotype. V gene TRBV5-6 combines with J gene TRBJ2-1; possibly TRBD1 or TRBD2 for D (5 bases each). The germline V gene encodes CDR1 SGHDT and CDR2 YYEEEE. V was cut by 2 bases and J by 7 bases, with 13 bases left in between. The CDR3 extends over 14 amino acids. Here the CDR3 reads CASSFGTLRNEQFF. CDR3 DNA sequence: TGTGCCAGCAGCTTCGGGACCCTTCGGAATGAGCAGTTCTTC.

This clonotype was observed a handful of times. The V and J genes are TRBV7-2 and TRBJ1-1; D ambiguous. The V gene lost 0 bases and the J gene lost 0 bases, with 8 bases spanning the gap. CDR3 length equals 15 residues. Germline lookup yields CDR1 SGHTA and CDR2 FQGNSA. DNA for the CDR3: TGTGCCAGCAGCTTAGCGGCGGAGTTGAACACTGAAGCTTTCTTT. Protein sequence: CASSLAAELNTEAFF.